The source of this T cell receptor (beta chain) is a study of blood T cell repertoires in COVID-19. Study-level information: Spain, Italy and the United States supplied samples that represented acute and convalescent COVID-19. Sources were T cells, B-cell-depleted T cells, or PBMCs; the material itself was cDNA or gDNA.

V gave up 5 bases and J gave up 1 base; unmatched junction bases: 7. Germline values: CDR1 MNHEY, CDR2 SMNVEV (reference sequence). The CDR3 has 15 amino acids. Original processing notes: From reference gene primer amplification, estimates of nucleated cell counts were derived. Here immunoSEQ multiplex PCR was the method, and the copy in TCRdb shows in-frame clones only, minus some. The V and J calls and the clone size are those of that table, but D and trimming were determined from the DNA. Seen here are roughly 80,000 clones, approximately 89% observed once, and the top ten hold 5.8%. The source of this sequence is a man aged 45-65 years with active COVID-19. The chain is built from TRBV27 and TRBJ1-1; TRBD1 agrees at 7 bases. Sequenced: peripheral blood. This chain's CDR3 is CASSRPGTENTEAFF. CDR3 DNA sequence: TGTGCCAGCAGTCGGCCGGGGACAGAGAACACTGAAGCTTTCTTT.